Below are 21 T cell receptor beta chains sequenced from a single sample in a study of blood T cell repertoires in COVID-19. Sequenced by immunoSEQ multiplex PCR; TCRdb stores in-frame clones only, minus some. The table lists 250,000 or so clones, around 84% of them singletons, with around 4% in the top ten. The specimen was peripheral blood. These receptors came from a man in his sixties with acute or convalescent COVID-19.

The chain is built from TRBV30 and TRBJ1-6, with a tentative D call TRBD1 (6 bases). Between the trimmed V and J ends, which lost 0 bases and 0 bases, there was a span of 9 bases. The CDR3 is 16 residues long. In germline, CDR1 is GTSNPN, CDR2 SVGIG (reference sequence). The CDR3 region is CAWSVQGSSYNSPLHF. The CDR3 nucleotides read TGTGCCTGGAGTGTACAGGGAAGCTCCTATAATTCACCCCTCCACTTT.

V and J are TRBV28 and TRBJ2-3; 9 nucleotides align to TRBD2. The CDR3 spans 15 residues. Germline-derived CDR1 and CDR2 are MDHEN and SYDVKM. V lost 6 bases and J lost 0; bases outside the gene matches: 4. The CDR3 sequence is CASSLAGSSTDTQYF. CDR3 sequence (DNA): TGTGCCAGCAGCCTAGCGGGGTCTAGCACAGATACGCAGTATTTT.

The V call is TRBV10-3, the J call TRBJ2-7; 8 nucleotides line up with TRBD2. This CDR3 spans 14 amino acids. V lost 8 bases and J lost 6; bases outside the gene matches: 12. CDR1 is ENHRY and CDR2 is SYGVKD in the germline V gene. The CDR3 here is CAIQAGVMDPEQYF. As DNA, the CDR3 is TGTGCCATCCAAGCGGGAGTAATGGACCCCGAGCAGTACTTC.

The gene calls are TRBV6-6 and TRBJ1-4; 10 nucleotides agree with TRBD1. Germline CDR1 is MNHNY and CDR2 is SVGAGI (reference sequence). The trim removed 5 bases at V and 8 bases at J, leaving 8 bases unmatched. CDR3 length equals 15 residues. The CDR3 DNA reads TGTGCCAGCAGTCCTCATGACAGGGGGCTGGAAAAACTGTTTTTT. Translation: CASSPHDRGLEKLFF.

This clone was recorded only once. The chain is built from TRBV5-4 and TRBJ2-5, with 12 bases that match TRBD2. CDR3 length: 16 residues. The V gene end was trimmed by 4 bases and the J gene end by 5 bases; junction bases not matched to a gene: 9. In germline, CDR1 is SGHNT, CDR2 YYREEE (reference sequence). The CDR3 region is CASSQASGGVWETQYF. CDR3 sequence (DNA): TGTGCCAGCAGCCAAGCTAGCGGGGGGGTTTGGGAGACCCAGTACTTC.

The gene calls are TRBV6-5 and TRBJ2-7, with 8 bases identical to TRBD2. The CDR3 spans 14 residues. Germline-derived CDR1 and CDR2 are MNHEY and SVGAGI. J gave up 7 bases and V 0 bases, and 5 bases lay outside the gene matches. DNA for the CDR3: TGTGCCAGCAGTTACTCCAGCGGGAGAGGGGAGCAGTACTTC. Residues: CASSYSSGRGEQYF.

This chain connects TRBV28 to TRBJ1-1; 8 nucleotides line up with TRBD1. Germline V gene sequence: CDR1 MDHEN, CDR2 SYDVKM. The CDR3 totals 11 residues. Trimming removed 4 bases from V and 11 bases from J; junction bases left unmatched: 3. The CDR3 DNA is TGTGCCAGCAGTTCACACAGGGGGGCTTTCTTT. This codes for CASSSHRGAFF.

V is TRBV30 and J is TRBJ1-3, with a tentative D call TRBD1 (5 bases). Germline CDR1 and CDR2: GTSNPN and SVGIG (reference sequence). Trimming pared 5 bases from V and 0 bases from J, leaving 5 bases between. CDR3 length: 12 amino acids. CDR3 DNA: TGTGCCTGGGGACACTCTGGAAACACCATATATTTT. Its translation: CAWGHSGNTIYF.

This chain connects TRBV6-2 or TRBV6-3 to TRBJ2-1; possibly TRBD1 for D (6 bases). CDR3 length: 15 residues. The V end lost 6 bases, the J end lost 3 bases, and 15 bases lay between the germline ends. Germline V lookup: CDR1 MNHEY, CDR2 SVGEGT. The chain's CDR3 is CASSPWEQGYNEQFF. CDR3 DNA: TGTGCCAGCAGCCCATGGGAACAGGGCTACAATGAGCAGTTCTTC.

The chain has TRBV19 and TRBJ2-2, with 7 nucleotides matching TRBD1. The CDR3 spans 15 residues. Germline assignment: CDR1 LNHDA and CDR2 SQIVND (reference sequence). Trimming took 6 bases from V and 0 from J; bases not matched to a gene: 4. The CDR3 DNA follows: TGTGCCAGTAGGGATGGGACAGCGAACACCGGGGAGCTGTTTTTT. This gives the protein CASRDGTANTGELFF.

The V call is TRBV19, the J call TRBJ1-4; no firm D call. The V and J ends lost 6 bases and 7 bases respectively, with 18 bases between them. CDR3 length: 15 amino acids. Germline assignment: CDR1 LNHDA and CDR2 SQIVND (reference sequence). The CDR3 DNA sequence: TGTGCCAGTAGCCCCTTCCGGAGCGAAGGTGAAAAACTGTTTTTT. It specifies CASSPFRSEGEKLFF. The full variable domain, its missing parts supplied by reference TRBV19 and TRBJ1-4, is DGGITQSPKYLFRKEGQNVTLSCEQNLNHDAMYWYRQDPGQGLRLIYYSQIVNDFQKGDIAEGYSVSREKKESFPLTVTSAQKNPTAFYLCASSPFRSEGEKLFFGSGTQLSVL.

V usage is TRBV10-2 and J usage is TRBJ1-2; 8 positions agree with TRBD1. The germline CDR1 and CDR2 sequences are WSHSY and SAAADI. CDR3 length: 15 amino acids. With V trimmed by 3 bases and J by 7 bases, 10 bases remained unmatched. CDR3 in DNA: TGCGCCAGCAGTGAACAGGGGGTTCCTTCGGGTGGCTACACCTTC. It translates to CASSEQGVPSGGYTF.

This clone was seen a handful of times. J is TRBJ1-6 and V is TRBV7-9, with TRBD1 matching over 8 bases. This CDR3 spans 14 amino acids. CDR1 and CDR2 from the germline V gene are SEHNR and FQNEAQ (reference sequence). V shed 7 bases and J 11 bases; nucleotides not matched to a gene: 10. For the CDR3, the DNA is TGTGCCAGCACTCCGGGACAGGCCTCGGCACCCCTCCACTTT. Encoded protein: CASTPGQASAPLHF.

The rearrangement links TRBV7-2 to TRBJ2-3; TRBD2 matches at 12 bases. Germline CDR1 SGHTA, CDR2 FQGNSA. This CDR3 is 15 amino acids long. With V trimmed by 5 bases and J by 6 bases, 6 bases remained unmatched. The CDR3 coding sequence is TGTGCCAGCAGCATCTCTAGCGGGAGGGGGGATACGCAGTATTTT. It specifies CASSISSGRGDTQYF.

The chain recombines TRBV6-1 with TRBJ2-2, with a weak D call TRBD1 (5 bases). Germline V gene lookup returns CDR1 MNHNS and CDR2 SASEGT. This CDR3 comprises 16 residues. V lost 4 bases and J lost 0, with 12 bases in between. The CDR3 spells CASSAQAPTNTGELFF. The CDR3 bases are TGTGCCAGCAGTGCACAGGCTCCAACGAACACCGGGGAGCTGTTTTTT.

This chain connects TRBV2 to TRBJ2-3, with TRBD2 identical over 8 bases. The CDR3 runs to 13 residues. Unmatched junction bases numbered 4, after V lost 3 bases and J lost 8 bases. CDR1 and CDR2 from the germline V gene are SNHLY and FYNNEI. The CDR3 nucleotides are TGTGCCAGCAGTGATCGGCTAGCGGGTACGCAGTATTTT. Amino acids: CASSDRLAGTQYF.

This clone was recorded a few times. The gene calls are TRBV5-6 and TRBJ1-2, with D unresolved. The CDR3 loop spans 13 amino acids. Looked up from germline, CDR1 is SGHDT and CDR2 is YYEEEE. V lost 0 bases, J lost 5 bases, and 8 bases lay in between. The CDR3 protein is CASSLDSSYGYTF. The CDR3 nucleotides read TGTGCCAGCAGCTTGGACAGTTCGTATGGCTACACCTTC.

This clone is a singleton in its sample. The rearrangement joins TRBV12-2 to TRBJ2-2; TRBD1, the D gene given by the table, was not confirmed from the DNA. TRBV12-2 corresponds to a pseudogene. This CDR3 comprises 17 residues. The CDR3 loop reads CASRSTPTGTATGELFF. CDR3 DNA: TGTGCAAGTCGCTCTACACCTACCGGGACAGCCACCGGGGAGCTGTTTTTT.

This chain uses TRBV24-1 with TRBJ2-1; 10 bases fit TRBD1. Per germline, CDR1 KGHDR and CDR2 SFDVKD. With V trimmed by 6 bases and J by 3 bases, 10 bases remained unmatched. The CDR3 length is 17 residues. CDR3 sequence: CATSYHWTGGFYNEQFF. The DNA for the CDR3 is TGTGCCACCAGTTACCACTGGACAGGGGGTTTCTACAATGAGCAGTTCTTC.

This clone appeared a few times. This chain joins TRBV10-3 and TRBJ1-2; 11 bases are a match to TRBD1. Per germline, CDR1 ENHRY and CDR2 SYGVKD. This CDR3 comprises 15 residues. V shed 2 bases, J shed 4 bases, and the junction held 3 bases outside the gene matches. This CDR3 reads CAISEPGQGAYGYTF. DNA of the CDR3: TGTGCCATCAGTGAGCCAGGACAGGGGGCCTATGGCTACACCTTC.

V gene TRBV27 combines with J gene TRBJ2-2, with TRBD1 matching over 10 bases. Germline CDR1 and CDR2: MNHEY and SMNVEV (reference sequence). V dropped 6 bases and J dropped 5; count of bases not matched to a gene: 6. This CDR3 has 15 amino acids. This chain's CDR3 is CASRPGQGLTGELFF. The CDR3 bases are TGTGCCAGCAGGCCGGGACAGGGGTTGACCGGGGAGCTGTTTTTT.